The rows below give T cell receptor beta chains drawn from one sample of a study of blood T cell repertoires in COVID-19. Sequencing was performed with immunoSEQ multiplex PCR; in TCRdb, only in-frame clones are kept and a portion is missing. The data contain some 700,000 clones, about 87% of them singletons. Sequenced: peripheral blood. The receptors here all came from a woman between 18 and 30 years old with acute or convalescent COVID-19. CDR3s include the opening cysteine and the closing phenylalanine or tryptophan. D genes are given only for firm matches. Only part of the rows carry a size: once, few, many, or a class if the clone is expanded.

>TRBJ1-5|.|.|TRBV4-1
CASSQDERAGKMVGNQPQHF
TGCGCCAGCAGCCAAGATGAAAGGGCGGGGAAGATGGTCGGCAATCAGCCCCAGCATTTT
>TRBJ1-1|.|TRBD1|TRBV5-1
CASSLDQGAEAFF
TGCGCCAGCAGCTTGGATCAGGGGGCTGAAGCTTTCTTT
>TRBJ1-1|.|.|TRBV7-9
CASSFTGYTEAFF
TGTGCCAGCAGCTTTACGGGGTACACTGAAGCTTTCTTT
>TRBJ2-1|.|.|TRBV19
CASSIDISYNEQFF
TGTGCCAGTAGTATAGACATCTCCTACAATGAGCAGTTCTTC
>TRBJ1-1|.|TRBD1|TRBV5-1
CASSLAGGMNTEAFF
TGCGCCAGCAGCTTGGCAGGGGGGATGAACACTGAAGCTTTCTTT
>TRBJ1-6|.|.|TRBV6-5
CASSSDGGRGYSPLHF
TGTGCCAGCAGTTCCGACGGGGGGAGGGGATATTCACCCCTCCACTTT
>TRBJ2-3|.|.|TRBV12-3/TRBV12-4
CASSLRSDTQYF
TGTGCCAGCAGTTTGAGGTCCGATACGCAGTATTTT
>TRBJ1-1|.|TRBD1|TRBV19
CACGTGTEAFF
TGTGCCTGTGGGACAGGGACTGAAGCTTTCTTT
>TRBJ2-6|.|TRBD1|TRBV5-1
CASSPDRAGANVLTF
TGCGCCAGCAGCCCAGACAGGGCTGGGGCCAACGTCCTGACTTTC
>TRBJ2-7|.|.|TRBV7-9
CASSSPRRQGSGPYEQYF
TGTGCCAGCAGCTCCCCACGGAGGCAGGGGTCGGGCCCCTACGAGCAGTACTTC
>TRBJ1-3|.|TRBD1|TRBV30
CAWSEPFRDRVHF
TGTGCCTGGAGCGAGCCCTTCCGGGACAGGGTACATTTT
>TRBJ2-1|.|TRBD2|TRBV5-8
CASSWGLAGVYNEQFF
TGTGCCAGCAGCTGGGGACTAGCGGGGGTCTACAATGAGCAGTTCTTC
>TRBJ1-2|once|TRBD1|TRBV7-9
CASSLADRGHGYTF
TGTGCCAGCAGCTTAGCGGACAGGGGACATGGCTACACCTTC
>TRBJ1-1|.|TRBD1|TRBV5-1
CASSPGQTSMNTEAFF
TGCGCCAGCAGCCCGGGACAGACTTCCATGAACACTGAAGCTTTCTTT
>TRBJ1-5|.|.|TRBV14
CASSQFQKVYSNQPQHF
TGTGCCAGCAGCCAATTTCAGAAAGTTTATAGCAATCAGCCCCAGCATTTT
>TRBJ1-5|.|.|TRBV5-5
CASSSLGHNQPQHF
TGTGCCAGCAGCTCCCTGGGGCATAATCAGCCCCAGCATTTT
>TRBJ1-1|.|TRBD1|TRBV3-1/TRBV3-2
CASSQTGLAFF
TGTGCCAGCAGCCAGACAGGGCTAGCTTTCTTT
>TRBJ1-3|.|.|TRBV2
CASRLDPGDSGNTIYF
TGTGCCAGTAGATTGGATCCCGGGGACTCTGGAAACACCATATATTTT
>TRBJ2-6|.|.|TRBV11-2
CASSLGVYGANVLTF
TGTGCCAGCAGCTTAGGTGTTTATGGGGCCAACGTCCTGACTTTC
>TRBJ1-1|.|TRBD1|TRBV24-1
CATSDQGAVLYTEAFF
TGTGCCACCAGTGATCAGGGGGCGGTTTTGTACACTGAAGCTTTCTTT
>TRBJ1-1|.|.|TRBV19
CASTTRTSLREAFF
TGTGCCAGTACCACCCGAACGAGCTTAAGAGAAGCTTTCTTT
>TRBJ2-2|.|.|TRBV21-1
CASSISGANTGELFF
TGTGCCAGCAGCATCTCAGGGGCGAACACCGGGGAGCTGTTTTTT
>TRBJ1-2|.|.|TRBV19
CASSIAALIEPYGYTF
TGTGCCAGTAGTATCGCTGCGTTGATCGAGCCCTATGGCTACACCTTC
>TRBJ1-2|few|.|TRBV7-2
CASSVTGAAFGDYGYTF
TGTGCCAGCAGCGTAACAGGAGCCGCCTTTGGAGACTATGGCTACACCTTC
>TRBJ2-7|.|.|TRBV7-2
CASSPRSYEQYF
TGTGCCAGCAGCCCCAGGTCCTACGAGCAGTACTTC
>TRBJ1-6|.|TRBD1|TRBV28
CASGQVNSPLHF
TGTGCCAGTGGACAGGTTAATTCACCCCTCCACTTT
>TRBJ2-2|.|.|TRBV7-2
CASRIRMNTGELFF
TGTGCCAGCAGGATCAGGATGAACACCGGGGAGCTGTTTTTT
>TRBJ1-1|.|TRBD1|TRBV29-1
CSFLRQGLNTEAFF
TGCAGCTTTCTTAGACAGGGGTTGAACACTGAAGCTTTCTTT
>TRBJ1-2|.|TRBD1|TRBV29-1
CSVGTGDGYTF
TGCAGCGTTGGGACAGGGGATGGCTACACCTTC
>TRBJ2-7|.|.|TRBV6-2/TRBV6-3
CASSLEGLATGEQYF
TGTGCCAGCAGTCTTGAGGGACTCGCTACGGGGGAGCAGTACTTC
>TRBJ2-1|.|TRBD2|TRBV5-4
CASSPPSGAYNEQFF
TGTGCCAGCAGCCCCCCTAGCGGGGCCTACAATGAGCAGTTCTTC
>TRBJ1-2|.|TRBD1|TRBV6-1
CASSEGVGQGANGYTF
TGTGCCAGCAGTGAAGGAGTGGGACAGGGGGCAAATGGCTACACCTTC
>TRBJ1-4|.|TRBD1|TRBV3-1/TRBV3-2
CASSHGQGNEKLFF
TGTGCCAGCAGCCATGGACAGGGGAATGAAAAACTGTTTTTT